This is a list of T cell receptor beta chains from one sample in a study of T cell repertoires in cytomegalovirus infection. These receptors are not linked to any known antigen. Each CDR3 protein is one row after TCRdb ran MiXCR on the reads. The table includes roughly 570,000 distinct CDR3 sequences, approximately 40% detected once. The source material was cultured PBMCs, sampled from culture after CMV antigen stimulation. The receptors were sampled from a human donor in good health (CMV status not recorded). Some clones in this sample may be carry-over from other donors' samples. CDR3s include the opening cysteine and the closing phenylalanine or tryptophan. The order of the fields is D gene, CDR3 length, clone size, J gene, V gene, CDR3 protein, CDR3 DNA. D genes are given only for firm matches. Size values are once, few and many counts, or a class for expanded clones, and some rows have none.

- | 12 | many | TRBJ2-1 | TRBV7-2 | CASSPGHNEQFF | TGTGCCAGCAGCCCCGGGCACAATGAGCAGTTCTTC
TRBD2 | 15 | few | TRBJ2-5 | TRBV7-6 | CASSLSGTSGETQYF | TGTGCCAGCAGCCTGTCCGGGACTAGCGGAGAGACCCAGTACTTC
TRBD2 | 15 | - | TRBJ2-5 | TRBV7-6 | CASSSSGREDGTQYF | TGTGCCAGCAGCTCCTCTGGGCGGGAGGACGGGACCCAGTACTTC
- | 15 | many | TRBJ2-2 | TRBV7-8 | CASSRAAIIDGELFF | TGTGCCAGTTCCCGGGCGGCAATCATAGACGGGGAGCTGTTTTTT
- | 14 | - | TRBJ2-1 | TRBV15 | CATSRVLGSNEQFF | TGTGCCACCAGCAGAGTACTGGGGTCCAATGAGCAGTTCTTC
- | 14 | - | TRBJ2-5 | TRBV20-1 | CSAIRVPPQETQYF | TGCAGTGCGATCCGGGTGCCCCCGCAAGAGACCCAGTACTTC
TRBD2 | 15 | - | TRBJ2-7 | TRBV7-2 | CASSGGNWGGEEQYF | TGTGCCAGCAGCGGAGGGAATTGGGGGGGTGAAGAGCAGTACTTC
- | 16 | - | TRBJ2-5 | TRBV7-9 | CASSFMNGGTQETQYF | TGTGCCAGCAGCTTCATGAACGGGGGTACCCAAGAGACCCAGTACTTC
- | 14 | few | TRBJ2-1 | TRBV6-2/TRBV6-3 | CASSYRVANNEQFF | TGTGCCAGCAGTTACAGGGTTGCCAACAATGAGCAGTTCTTC
- | 13 | - | TRBJ2-3 | TRBV20-1 | CSASLGELGTQYF | TGCAGTGCTAGTTTGGGAGAGCTCGGTACGCAGTATTTT
- | 14 | few | TRBJ2-7 | TRBV28 | CASSLSAGNYGQYF | TGTGCCAGCAGTTTAAGCGCAGGAAATTATGGGCAGTACTTC
TRBD2 | 13 | - | TRBJ2-3 | TRBV5-1 | CASSRRGGQTQYF | TGCGCCAGCAGCCGGCGGGGGGGGCAGACGCAGTATTTT
TRBD1 | 15 | many | TRBJ2-7 | TRBV7-2 | CASSWTGTGAYEQYF | TGTGCCAGCAGTTGGACCGGGACAGGGGCCTACGAGCAGTACTTC
- | 11 | few | TRBJ1-2 | TRBV7-2 | CASSASLGYTF | TGTGCCAGCAGCGCCTCTTTGGGCTACACCTTC
TRBD2 | 20 | few | TRBJ2-1 | TRBV7-9 | CASSPGRAGDVFLGYNEQFF | TGTGCCAGCAGTCCGGGGCGGGCGGGAGATGTGTTTCTGGGCTACAATGAGCAGTTCTTC
TRBD2 | 15 | - | TRBJ2-3 | TRBV20-1 | CSAFKLAGGRDTQYF | TGCAGTGCTTTTAAACTAGCGGGGGGCAGGGATACGCAGTATTTT
- | 14 | few | TRBJ2-2 | TRBV7-2 | CASSFGLRGGELFF | TGTGCCAGCAGCTTCGGGCTACGGGGCGGGGAGCTGTTTTTT
TRBD1 | 17 | - | TRBJ1-5 | TRBV6-6 | CASSPRGRGIGNQPQHF | TGTGCCAGCAGCCCAAGGGGGCGGGGAATAGGCAATCAGCCCCAGCATTTT
- | 16 | - | TRBJ1-1 | TRBV19 | CASSIDLGAVNTEAFF | TGTGCCAGTAGTATAGACCTAGGGGCGGTGAACACTGAAGCTTTCTTT
TRBD2 | 16 | - | TRBJ2-3 | TRBV7-9 | CASSQLAGGTTDTQYF | TGTGCCAGCAGCCAACTAGCGGGGGGGACCACAGATACGCAGTATTTT
- | 15 | few | TRBJ2-1 | TRBV12-3/TRBV12-4 | CASSSSGGVWNEQFF | -
- | 17 | - | TRBJ2-5 | TRBV6-1 | CASSLSSGETFQETQYF | TGTGCCAGCAGTTTAAGTTCCGGCGAGACATTTCAAGAGACCCAGTACTTC
- | 17 | few | TRBJ2-1 | TRBV5-1 | CASSLSARPLKNNEQFF | TGCGCCAGCAGCTTGTCGGCTAGGCCCCTAAAAAACAATGAGCAGTTCTTC
TRBD2 | 16 | few | TRBJ2-7 | TRBV19 | CASPWVASGESYEQYF | TGTGCCAGTCCCTGGGTCGCTAGCGGCGAATCCTACGAGCAGTACTTC
TRBD1 | 15 | - | TRBJ1-2 | TRBV7-6 | CASSLGTGGDYGYTF | TGTGCCAGCAGCTTAGGGACAGGGGGGGACTATGGCTACACCTTC
- | 14 | - | TRBJ2-1 | TRBV6-5 | CASSTRTRRNEQFF | TGTGCCAGCAGTACCCGGACCCGGCGCAATGAGCAGTTCTTC
- | 17 | - | TRBJ1-5 | TRBV7-8 | CASNLPPAGWSNQPQHF | TGTGCCAGCAACTTACCCCCCGCAGGGTGGAGCAATCAGCCCCAGCATTTT
TRBD1 | 15 | - | TRBJ1-5 | TRBV4-1 | CASSQRTGEAQPQHF | TGCGCCAGCAGCCAAAGGACAGGGGAGGCTCAGCCCCAGCATTTT
- | 15 | few | TRBJ1-3 | TRBV6-1 | CASSEAGDIGNTIYF | TGTGCCAGCAGTGAAGCGGGGGATATCGGAAACACCATATATTTT
TRBD2 | 14 | - | TRBJ2-7 | TRBV7-9 | CASSLGTSGLEQYF | TGTGCCAGCAGCTTAGGGACTAGCGGTCTTGAGCAGTACTTC
- | 12 | many | TRBJ2-7 | TRBV7-2 | CASSSPSYEQYF | TGTGCCAGCAGCTCCCCGTCCTACGAGCAGTACTTC
- | 16 | - | TRBJ1-4 | TRBV4-1 | CASSQESAIGNEKLFF | TGCGCCAGCAGCCAAGAGTCTGCAATAGGCAATGAAAAACTGTTTTTT
- | 11 | few | TRBJ1-5 | TRBV6-5 | CASQRRVAQHF | TGTGCCAGCCAGAGGAGGGTGGCCCAGCATTTT
- | 10 | - | TRBJ1-2 | TRBV20-1 | CSASGTAYTF | TGCAGTGCCTCAGGGACCGCCTACACCTTC
- | 15 | many | TRBJ2-2 | TRBV7-2 | CASSLALQGTGELFF | TGTGCCAGCAGCTTAGCGTTACAGGGCACCGGGGAGCTGTTTTTT
TRBD2 | 18 | - | TRBJ2-5 | TRBV14 | CASSHLPGTSGGQETQYF | TGTGCCAGCAGCCACCTCCCGGGGACTAGCGGGGGACAAGAGACCCAGTACTTC
TRBD2 | 15 | few | TRBJ2-3 | TRBV28 | CASNPLAGITDTQYF | TGTGCCAGCAACCCTCTAGCGGGGATCACAGATACGCAGTATTTT
- | 16 | few | TRBJ2-3 | TRBV7-2 | CASSLVPTTYADTQYF | TGTGCCAGCAGCTTAGTGCCTACGACCTACGCAGATACGCAGTATTTT
TRBD2 | 15 | few | TRBJ2-7 | TRBV12-3/TRBV12-4 | CASSLRLAGDYEQYF | TGTGCCAGCAGTCTCCGACTAGCGGGAGACTACGAGCAGTACTTC
TRBD1 | 18 | few | TRBJ1-5 | TRBV7-9 | CASSLGGGSGKGGQPQHF | TGTGCCAGCAGCTTAGGAGGGGGCTCGGGGAAGGGCGGTCAGCCCCAGCATTTT
- | 10 | few | TRBJ2-7 | TRBV20-1 | CSAKTAEQYF | TGCAGTGCTAAAACCGCCGAGCAGTACTTC
- | 14 | - | TRBJ1-4 | TRBV10-3 | CAISDRATNEKLFF | TGTGCCATCAGTGACAGAGCAACTAATGAAAAACTGTTTTTT
TRBD2 | 15 | few | TRBJ2-5 | TRBV7-8 | CASSSLAGEQETQYF | TGTGCCAGCAGCTCTTTAGCGGGAGAGCAAGAGACCCAGTACTTC
- | 16 | - | TRBJ2-3 | TRBV6-2/TRBV6-3 | CASVPGLAEYTDTQYF | TGTGCCAGCGTCCCCGGCTTAGCGGAATACACAGATACGCAGTATTTT
- | 15 | - | TRBJ1-1 | TRBV7-8 | CASSPLEMGNTEAFF | TGTGCCAGCAGCCCACTGGAGATGGGGAACACTGAAGCTTTCTTT
- | 15 | many | TRBJ1-3 | TRBV7-2 | CASSLVAGSGNTIYF | TGTGCCAGCAGCTTAGTGGCAGGCTCTGGAAACACCATATATTTT
TRBD2 | 16 | - | TRBJ2-3 | TRBV20-1 | CSARDVIAGRTDTQYF | TGCAGTGCTAGAGATGTGATAGCGGGGCGAACAGATACGCAGTATTTT
TRBD2 | 13 | - | TRBJ2-7 | TRBV19 | CASSSTGGGEQYF | TGTGCCAGTAGTAGCACGGGAGGAGGCGAGCAGTACTTC
- | 16 | - | TRBJ2-1 | TRBV4-1 | CASTPEGVWANNEQFF | TGCGCCAGCACGCCGGAGGGAGTTTGGGCAAACAATGAGCAGTTCTTC
TRBD2 | 16 | few | TRBJ2-1 | TRBV11-2 | CASSFTSGGRVDEQFF | TGTGCCAGCAGCTTCACCTCAGGCGGGAGGGTAGATGAGCAGTTCTTC
- | 12 | - | TRBJ1-1 | TRBV15 | CATSIRGAEAFF | TGTGCCACCAGCATAAGAGGGGCTGAAGCTTTCTTT
- | 16 | - | TRBJ2-1 | TRBV11-2 | CASSSYLGPPNNEQFF | TGTGCCAGCAGCTCTTACTTGGGACCCCCCAACAATGAGCAGTTCTTC
TRBD1 | 16 | - | TRBJ1-1 | TRBV27 | CASSPPPGQVNTEAFF | TGTGCCAGCAGTCCTCCCCCGGGACAGGTGAACACTGAAGCTTTCTTT
- | 15 | few | TRBJ1-5 | TRBV12-3/TRBV12-4 | CASSLDLYTNQPQHF | TGTGCCAGCAGCCTGGACTTATACACCAATCAGCCCCAGCATTTT